These 28 T cell receptor beta chains share one sample of origin, sequenced in a study of cytomegalovirus exposure and HLA in healthy donors. The primer mix had 60 Vbeta and 13 Jbeta primers. Here immunoSEQ multiplex PCR was the method, and the copy in TCRdb shows in-frame clones only, minus some. The data show roughly 100,000 clones, with about three quarters seen just once and 5% to 6.5% held by the top ten. The specimen sequenced was PBMCs. These receptor sequences come from a man in his sixties in good health and CMV-seropositive.

The chain employs TRBV29-1 and TRBJ2-2, with a weak D call TRBD2 (5 bases). Trimming took off 7 bases at V and 6 bases at J, with 12 bases between the two ends. Per germline, CDR1 SQVTM and CDR2 ANQGSEA. The CDR3 covers 12 residues. The CDR3 is CSGWSGAGELFF. Here the CDR3 DNA reads TGCAGCGGGTGGTCCGGGGCCGGGGAGCTGTTTTTT.

V and J are TRBV12-5 and TRBJ2-7; TRBD1 agrees at 9 bases. The J segment lost 1 base and the V segment lost 4 bases, leaving 5 bases of the junction unmatched. Germline-derived CDR1 and CDR2 are LGHNT and FRNRAP. This CDR3 is built from 15 residues. This CDR3 is CASGSGQGVSYEQYF. The DNA of the CDR3 is TGTGCTAGTGGTTCGGGACAGGGTGTTTCCTACGAGCAGTACTTC.

This clone has only a few counts. The gene calls are TRBV6-5 and TRBJ1-2; D might be TRBD1 (5 bases). The V end lost 5 bases, the J end lost 8 bases, and 12 bases lay between the germline ends. The CDR3 is 12 residues long. Germline loops: CDR1 MNHEY, CDR2 SVGAGI. The CDR3 nucleotides are TGTGCCAGCAGTGCCTACAGGCGCGGCTACACCTTC. Encoded protein: CASSAYRRGYTF.

The J gene is TRBJ2-2, the V gene TRBV5-1; D unresolved. Trimming shortened V by 5 bases and J by 7 bases, and 9 bases separated the two germline ends. The CDR3 extends over 12 amino acids. Germline V gene sequence: CDR1 SGHRS, CDR2 YFSETQ. CDR3 sequence reads: CASREAIGELFF. For the CDR3, the DNA is TGCGCCAGCAGAGAAGCGATCGGGGAGCTGTTTTTT.

Of note for this clone: The same CDR3 arises from other DNA sequences in this sample as well. The chain links TRBV5-4 to TRBJ2-7, with 8 nucleotides matching TRBD1. CDR1 SGHNT and CDR2 YYREEE come from the germline V gene (reference sequence). The CDR3 totals 15 residues. V gave up 4 bases and J gave up 0 bases; unmatched junction bases: 6. The CDR3 DNA sequence: TGTGCCAGCAGCCCGAGACAGGGGAGCTCCTACGAGCAGTACTTC. It is translated as CASSPRQGSSYEQYF.

The rearrangement uses TRBV5-1 and TRBJ1-3; 11 nucleotides align to TRBD1. J gave up 4 bases and V 3 bases, and 3 bases lay outside the gene matches. There are 15 residues in the CDR3. Germline CDR1 is SGHRS and CDR2 is YFSETQ. CDR3 sequence reads: CASSSGTGGGNTIYF. The CDR3 DNA sequence: TGCGCCAGCAGCTCCGGGACAGGGGGGGGAAACACCATATATTTT.

This clone was detected only a few times. The V call is TRBV7-6, the J call TRBJ2-2, with 8 nucleotides matching TRBD2. This CDR3 has 17 residues. The V gene end was trimmed by 1 base and the J gene end by 4 bases; junction bases not matched to a gene: 8. Germline V gene lookup returns CDR1 SGHVS and CDR2 FNYEAQ. DNA of the CDR3: TGTGCCAGCAGCTTAGGGGCCGGGGGGGCTGTCACCGGGGAGCTGTTTTTT. Translation: CASSLGAGGAVTGELFF.

This chain links TRBV7-6 with TRBJ2-1, with TRBD1 matching over 9 bases. This CDR3 has 15 residues. Germline assignment: CDR1 SGHVS and CDR2 FNYEAQ. With 4 bases clipped from V and 4 bases from J, the junction kept 5 bases outside the gene matches. The CDR3 sequence is CASSSGQGRYNEQFF. CDR3 sequence (DNA): TGTGCCAGCAGCTCCGGACAGGGGCGATACAATGAGCAGTTCTTC.

This clone was counted a single time. The chain combines TRBV9 with TRBJ2-3, with TRBD2 matching 12 bases. Germline CDR1 SGDLS, CDR2 YYNGEE. The CDR3 contains 17 residues. V gave up 0 bases and J gave up 5 bases; unmatched junction bases: 7. The CDR3 DNA sequence: TGTGCCAGCAGCGTAGATCCTAGCGGGGGGGCCAAAGATACGCAGTATTTT. It yields the protein CASSVDPSGGAKDTQYF.

V usage is TRBV16 and J usage is TRBJ1-2; possible D gene TRBD1, 6 bases. This CDR3 comprises 15 residues. Germline-derived CDR1 and CDR2 are KGHSY and FQNENV. Trimming took 2 bases from V and 0 from J, leaving 10 bases between them. CDR3 protein: CASSQGAGANYGYTF. CDR3 nucleotide sequence: TGTGCCAGCAGCCAAGGGGCAGGGGCTAACTATGGCTACACCTTC.

The J gene is TRBJ2-3, the V gene TRBV20-1; D remains unclear. CDR1 and CDR2 from the germline V gene are DFQATT and SNEGSKA (reference sequence). V lost 3 bases and J lost 2, with 3 bases in between. The CDR3 sequence is 11 residues long. The CDR3 here is CSASHTDTQYF. For the CDR3, the DNA is TGCAGTGCTAGTCACACAGATACGCAGTATTTT.

The chain links TRBV5-1 to TRBJ1-1; 9 positions agree with TRBD1. V shed 4 bases and J 3 bases; nucleotides not matched to a gene: 7. The germline CDR1 and CDR2 sequences are SGHRS and YFSETQ. The length of the CDR3 is 15 residues. CDR3 bases: TGCGCCAGCAGCGCGGGACAGGGCGCGTACACTGAAGCTTTCTTT. This codes for CASSAGQGAYTEAFF.

V and J are TRBV29-1 and TRBJ2-4, with D maybe TRBD2 (5 bases). Germline CDR1 reads SQVTM; CDR2 reads ANQGSEA. Trimming removed 7 bases from V and 1 base from J, with 14 bases in between. The length of the CDR3 is 14 residues. CDR3 DNA sequence: TGCAGCGCTACAACACGAGGGGCCAAAAACATTCAGTACTTC. Translated: CSATTRGAKNIQYF.

V gene TRBV5-1 combines with J gene TRBJ2-3; 11 nucleotides line up with TRBD2. Germline trimming cut 1 base from V and 5 bases from J; bases unmatched to any gene: 6. The CDR3 consists of 16 residues. Germline V gene lookup returns CDR1 SGHRS and CDR2 YFSETQ. Written as DNA, the CDR3 is TGCGCCAGCAGCTTGTTGACTAGCGGGGATGTAGATACGCAGTATTTT. Its protein is CASSLLTSGDVDTQYF.

Remarks on this clone: This same CDR3 is encoded by further DNA sequences in the sample. V and J are TRBV27 and TRBJ1-2, with D uncertain. Germline assignment: CDR1 MNHEY and CDR2 SMNVEV (reference sequence). The CDR3 extends over 13 amino acids. V was pared by 3 bases and J by 2 bases, with 7 bases between. This CDR3 reads CASSFEGNYGYTF. CDR3 DNA: TGTGCCAGCAGTTTTGAGGGAAACTATGGCTACACCTTC.

This chain uses TRBV18 with TRBJ1-2; TRBD1 agrees at 8 bases. CDR1 KGHSH and CDR2 LQKENI come from the germline V gene. The trim removed 3 bases at V and 4 bases at J, leaving 4 bases unmatched. The CDR3 is made up of 14 amino acids. The CDR3, as DNA: TGTGCCAGCTCACCTGGGACAGGACTCTATGGCTACACCTTC. As protein: CASSPGTGLYGYTF.

This clone was detected a few times. CDR3 DNA sequence: TGTGCCAGCAGCGTACGGTTGAACACTGAAGCTTTCTTT. Amino acids: CASSVRLNTEAFF. The V call is TRBV6-1, the J call TRBJ1-1; D unclear. Germline V gene sequence: CDR1 MNHNS, CDR2 SASEGT. The CDR3 runs to 13 residues. V lost 6 bases, J lost 0 bases, and 8 bases lay in between.

This chain connects TRBV5-1 to TRBJ2-3, with a weak D call TRBD2 (5 bases). This CDR3 comprises 15 residues. V was trimmed by 3 bases and J by 6 bases, leaving 17 bases between them. The germline gives CDR1 SGHRS, CDR2 YFSETQ. The CDR3 DNA is TGCGCCAGCAGCTCCTCGATCGAGGGCAGGGATACGCAGTATTTT. This codes for CASSSSIEGRDTQYF.

The chain combines TRBV5-1 with TRBJ1-4, with D perhaps matching TRBD1 (5 bases). There are 17 residues in the CDR3. The V gene lost 1 base and the J gene lost 6 bases, with 19 bases spanning the gap. Germline V CDR1 and CDR2: SGHRS, YFSETQ. CDR3 loop: CASSLFPGMREDEKLFF. The CDR3 nucleotides read TGCGCCAGCAGCTTGTTCCCAGGGATGAGGGAGGATGAAAAACTGTTTTTT.

This clone was counted between two and nine times. The rearrangement joins TRBV25-1 to TRBJ2-7; D is uncertain. This CDR3 has 12 residues. Per germline, CDR1 MGHDK and CDR2 SYGVNS. The germline V and J ends were trimmed by 5 bases and 3 bases, with 8 bases remaining between them. The CDR3 DNA is TGTGCCAGCAGTCGGCAGGTCTACGAGCAGTACTTC. This translates into CASSRQVYEQYF.

This clone occurred once. V gene TRBV10-3 combines with J gene TRBJ1-6; 7 bases align to TRBD1. Per germline, CDR1 ENHRY and CDR2 SYGVKD. J was trimmed by 10 bases and V by 7 bases; bases with no gene match: 7. The CDR3 totals 13 residues. The CDR3 sequence is CAITSTGNSPLHF. CDR3 sequence (DNA): TGTGCCATCACCTCGACAGGGAACTCACCCCTCCACTTT.

About this clone itself: One junction end does not reproduce the germline sequence, and a read error may be involved. This chain uses TRBV30 with TRBJ1-2; D not resolved. The CDR3 loop spans 12 amino acids. The germline gives CDR1 GTSNPN, CDR2 SVGIG (reference sequence). DNA of the CDR3: TGTGCCTGGAGTGTACAGTTCGGGATTCCCCTTTTC. It encodes CAWSVQFGIPLF.

This rearrangement joins TRBV7-2 to TRBJ2-4; 10 nucleotides align to TRBD2. The junction had 7 bases not matched to a gene; V was cut back by 2 bases and J by 0 bases. CDR1 is SGHTA, CDR2 FQGNSA, per germline. The CDR3 spans 18 residues. Here the CDR3 reads CASSLRASGGLAKNIQYF. The CDR3 region has the DNA TGTGCCAGCAGCTTACGGGCTAGCGGGGGTCTAGCCAAAAACATTCAGTACTTC.

The chain couples TRBV27 to TRBJ1-5; D is possibly TRBD1 (5 bases). This CDR3 is 15 amino acids long. The V gene lost 5 bases and the J gene lost 0 bases, with 11 bases spanning the gap. Looked up from germline, CDR1 is MNHEY and CDR2 is SMNVEV (reference sequence). Here the CDR3 reads CASSTTGNSNQPQHF. The CDR3 region has the DNA TGTGCCAGCAGTACTACAGGAAATAGCAATCAGCCCCAGCATTTT.

The chain couples TRBV28 to TRBJ2-6, with D unresolved. Germline V lookup: CDR1 MDHEN, CDR2 SYDVKM. Between the trimmed V and J ends, which lost 9 bases and 0 bases, there was a span of 6 bases. The CDR3 totals 13 residues. CDR3 sequence: CASRYSGANVLTF. Here the CDR3 DNA reads TGTGCCAGTCGGTACTCTGGGGCCAACGTCCTGACTTTC.

V gene TRBV6-1 combines with J gene TRBJ2-7; D possibly corresponds to TRBD2 (5 bases). Germline V lookup: CDR1 MNHNS, CDR2 SASEGT. The CDR3 length is 16 residues. The V end was cut by 3 bases, the J end by 7 bases, with 22 bases between. The CDR3 sequence: CASSDPHSGSSGEQYF. For the CDR3, the DNA is TGTGCCAGCAGTGACCCTCACTCGGGATCCTCGGGAGAGCAGTACTTC.

V and J are TRBV6-5 and TRBJ1-1; TRBD1 is a possible D gene (6 bases). Trimming cost V 0 bases and J 1 base, with 9 bases left between them. Germline V gene sequence: CDR1 MNHEY, CDR2 SVGAGI. The CDR3 loop spans 15 amino acids. CDR3 in amino acids: CASSYSNRANTEAFF. The CDR3 DNA reads as TGTGCCAGCAGTTACTCGAACAGGGCGAACACTGAAGCTTTCTTT.

This rearrangement joins TRBV7-2 to TRBJ1-1; D perhaps matches TRBD1 (6 bases). CDR1 and CDR2 (germline): SGHTA, FQGNSA. Trimming removed 5 bases from V and 1 base from J, with 11 bases in between. The CDR3 runs 14 residues. CDR3 sequence: CASSPGQTNTEAFF. In DNA form, the CDR3 reads TGTGCCAGCAGCCCGGGACAAACGAACACTGAAGCTTTCTTT.